These 3 T cell receptor beta chains came from one sample sequenced in a study of OX40 agonist ivuxolimab in advanced cancers. The method was immunoSEQ multiplex PCR; TCRdb's version includes in-frame clones alone and lacks a portion of them. Of 70,000 to 85,000 clones in the sample, less than 90% were seen once. The source was CD4+ or CD8+ T cells sorted from blood, collected in a trial of the OX40 agonist ivuxolimab. These receptors were obtained from an adult with an advanced solid tumor such as melanoma, head and neck, liver or kidney cancer.

A note on this clone: This specimen includes other DNA sequences encoding the same CDR3. CDR3 protein: CASSLGTSGSSYNEQFF. The DNA for the CDR3 is TGTGCCAGCAGTCTCGGGACTAGCGGGAGCTCCTACAATGAGCAGTTCTTC. The chain uses TRBV28 and TRBJ2-1; 14 nucleotides line up with TRBD2. Losses at the gene ends were 5 bases for V and 0 bases for J; bases not matched to a gene: 3. The CDR3 has 17 residues. Germline V lookup: CDR1 MDHEN, CDR2 SYDVKM.

The chain combines TRBV18 with TRBJ2-5, with 11 bases identical to TRBD2. The germline CDR1 and CDR2 sequences are KGHSH and LQKENI. Germline trimming cut 5 bases from V and 2 bases from J; bases unmatched to any gene: 1. The CDR3 spans 14 residues. In DNA, the CDR3 is TGTGCCAGCTCAACTAGCGGGAGACAAGAGACCCAGTACTTC. Its protein product is CASSTSGRQETQYF.

This chain links TRBV27 with TRBJ1-2; D ambiguous. Deletions cut 3 bases from V and 9 bases from J, with 14 bases between. The CDR3 contains 13 residues. CDR1 is MNHEY, CDR2 SMNVEV, per germline (reference sequence). CDR3 nucleotides: TGTGCCAGCAGTTTTGATAAGGTTACCAGCTACACCTTC. It is translated as CASSFDKVTSYTF.